Sequencing of this TCR beta chain was carried out in a study of T cells in women clearing cervical HPV infection. Whole-study context: Case blood was drawn a median approximately 150 days after lesion detection. Points from the study as a whole: A classifier using richness and V gene abundances reached an AUC of 0.7 to 0.9. Associations may precede or follow infection; HPV-specific or memory T cells were not isolated. Controls had more TRBV6-7 (0.16%) than cases (roughly 0.11%).

V lost 0 bases, J lost 3 bases, and 6 bases stayed unmatched. Germline-derived CDR1 and CDR2 are DFQATT and SNEGSKA (reference sequence). This CDR3 has 15 residues. This clone is called medium-sized based on its frequency. What it recognizes is unknown. The read ends 3 residues early relative to the CDR3; the germline J gene fills the gap. The assay was immunoSEQ multiplex PCR, and TCRdb's table has in-frame clones only and misses some. Across around 20,000 clones, the top ten clones capture 14% of the sample. The chain joins TRBV20-1 to TRBJ2-7; 9 nucleotides agree with TRBD2. The sequenced sample was blood buffy coat. The receptor's source is a woman aged 18-70 years with a cervical HPV16 infection that either progressed to CIN3+ or cleared (not recorded which). CDR3 bases read: TGCAGTGCTAGAGATCAGCGGGGGGACCTCTACGAG. Protein product: CSARDQRGDLYE. The entire CDR3 protein reads CSARDQRGDLYEQYF.